Sequencing of this T cell receptor (beta chain) was carried out in a study of early T cells in non-severe SARS-CoV-2 infection. Unique molecular identifiers were affixed to single, distinct cDNA molecules. TCRdb re-derived calls from the 5' RACE reads in MiXCR, one entry per CDR3 protein. Altogether 85,000 to 100,000 distinct CDR3 sequences are present, approximately 9.9% being singletons, with the ten largest covering approximately 5.3%. Per the germline V gene, CDR1 is LGHNT and CDR2 is FRNRAP. The ends were cut back, 2 bases at V and 2 bases at J, with 20 bases in the middle. The CDR3 spans 18 residues.

The rearrangement links TRBV12-5 to TRBJ2-3, with D perhaps matching TRBD1 (8 bases). Source material: whole blood. The sequence was collected from an adult who was a healthcare worker with PCR-confirmed SARS-CoV-2 infection or an uninfected control (not recorded which). The CDR3 DNA reads TGTGCTAGTGGTTTGACCCTAACAGGGGGAGGGGACACAGATACGCAGTATTTT. Its protein product is CASGLTLTGGGDTDTQYF.